This passage covers 32 T cell receptor beta chains from one sample sequenced in a study of regulatory T cells in long-lasting Graves disease. Time point specified: persistent/refractory GD, antithyroid drugs over 5 years with positive TRAb. The TCR library was made from RNA that had been extracted from PBMCs in TRIzol. TCR beta libraries were built with iRepertoire HTBI primers and Arm-PCR of CDR3 regions. TCRdb independently ran MiXCR on the multiplex PCR reads; one entry per CDR3 protein. The repertoire holds 450,000 or so distinct CDR3 sequences, roughly 23% seen once, with around 13% in the top ten. Sequencing used peripheral blood mononuclear cells (PBMCs), obtained when the disease was refractory, from a patient treated with antithyroid drugs. Source of these receptors: a female donor with Graves disease.

This clonotype was observed many times. V is TRBV2 and J is TRBJ2-7; 7 nucleotides line up with TRBD2. Germline CDR1 and CDR2: SNHLY and FYNNEI. V gave up 3 bases and J gave up 3 bases; unmatched junction bases: 11. This CDR3 contains 16 residues. CDR3 amino acids: CASSDTRPSGLYEQYF. CDR3 coding DNA: TGTGCCAGCAGTGATACGCGGCCTAGCGGACTCTACGAGCAGTACTTC.

In regard to this clonotype: Given a much more abundant clone one base away, this may be a read error. The genes are TRBV12-3 or TRBV12-4 and TRBJ1-3, with D unresolved. The CDR3 contains 14 residues. CDR3 amino acids: CASSHADSGSTIYF. Here the CDR3 DNA reads TGTGCCAGCAGCCACGCGGACTCTGGAAGCACCATATATTTT.

This chain connects TRBV4-1 to TRBJ2-5, with D maybe TRBD2 (6 bases). This CDR3 is 16 amino acids long. V lost 1 base and J lost 3, with 15 bases in between. From germline, CDR1 is MGHRA and CDR2 YSYEKL. For the CDR3, the DNA is TGCGCCAGCAGCCAAGCGAAGGGGAGGAACGAAGAGACCCAGTACTTC. Its protein is CASSQAKGRNEETQYF.

The chain has TRBV7-8 and TRBJ2-7, with a tentative D call TRBD1 (5 bases). This CDR3 comprises 19 residues. Trimming took 2 bases from V and 0 from J, leaving 23 bases between them. CDR1 is SGHVS, CDR2 FQNEAQ, per germline. CDR3 DNA: TGTGCCAGCAGCTTATGGCAATTGAAGGGGCCCAGGAGCTCCTACGAGCAGTACTTC. It is translated as CASSLWQLKGPRSSYEQYF.

This clonotype was observed a handful of times. The chain has TRBV6-4 and TRBJ2-7; D gene uncertain. In germline, CDR1 is MRHNA, CDR2 SNTAGT. The CDR3 is made up of 14 amino acids. V was shortened by 7 bases and J by 0 bases, with 13 bases between the two germline ends. CDR3 nucleotide sequence: TGTGCCAGCACCCGAACCGCCAGCTCCTACGAGCAGTACTTC. This translates into CASTRTASSYEQYF.

V usage is TRBV7-8 and J usage is TRBJ1-2, with 12 bases aligning to TRBD1. V was pared by 2 bases and J by 5 bases, with 6 bases of the junction left unmatched. Germline CDR1 reads SGHVS; CDR2 reads FQNEAQ. This CDR3 is built from 16 residues. CDR3 nucleotides: TGTGCCAGCAGCTTATCGGGGGACAGGGGGCATTATGGCTACACCTTC. It is translated as CASSLSGDRGHYGYTF.

A few counts support this clonotype. This chain links TRBV6-1 with TRBJ1-3; 10 bases line up with TRBD1. Germline trimming cut 7 bases from V and 3 bases from J; bases unmatched to any gene: 6. In germline, CDR1 is MNHNS, CDR2 SASEGT. This CDR3 region has 15 residues. CDR3 amino acids: CASTDWTGGGNTIYF. The CDR3 coding sequence is TGTGCCAGCACCGACTGGACAGGGGGTGGAAACACCATATATTTT.

This clonotype was seen ten or more times. V is TRBV28 and J is TRBJ1-1; D is perhaps TRBD1 (5 bases). Between the trimmed V and J ends, which lost 5 bases and 6 bases, there was a span of 16 bases. The CDR3 length is 14 residues. In germline, CDR1 is MDHEN, CDR2 SYDVKM. The CDR3 DNA reads TGTGCCAGCAGTCTATCCCAGGGATTCGCTGAAGCTTTCTTT. Translation gives CASSLSQGFAEAFF.

In this sample, this clonotype turned up a few times. The chain is built from TRBV10-3 and TRBJ2-7; maybe TRBD1 (6 bases). The CDR3 consists of 15 residues. Germline CDR1 reads ENHRY; CDR2 reads SYGVKD. The V end was cut by 0 bases, the J end by 3 bases, with 12 bases between. The CDR3 loop is CAISESTGRGYEQYF. The CDR3, as DNA: TGTGCCATCAGTGAGTCGACGGGCAGGGGCTACGAGCAGTACTTC.

CDR3 bases: TGCAGTGCTAGAGTCTCGTTAGGACTCTACGAGCAGTACTTC. Its protein is CSARVSLGLYEQYF. V usage is TRBV20-1 and J usage is TRBJ2-7, with a possible D match to TRBD2 (5 bases). The germline V gene encodes CDR1 DFQATT and CDR2 SNEGSKA (reference sequence). The CDR3 is 14 residues long. V gave up 1 base and J gave up 3 bases, with 13 bases separating them.

The CDR3 DNA follows: TGTGCCAGCAGCACCTTTATTGAGCAGACCCAGTACTTC. This translates into CASSTFIEQTQYF. V and J are TRBV7-9 and TRBJ2-5; D is ambiguous. V shed 5 bases and J shed 6 bases, with 13 bases lying between them. The CDR3 is 13 residues long. CDR1 and CDR2 (germline): SEHNR, FQNEAQ (reference sequence). The whole variable domain, filled in from reference TRBV7-9 and TRBJ2-5, reads DTGVSQNPRHKITKRGQNVTFRCDPISEHNRLYWYRQTLGQGPEFLTYFQNEAQLEKSRLLSDRFSAERPKGSFSTLEIQRTEQGDSAMYLCASSTFIEQTQYFGPGTRLLVL.

Comment on this clonotype: At one end the junction does not follow the germline gene, possibly because of a read error. V is TRBV5-1 and J is TRBJ2-6; unclear D gene. Germline CDR1 SGHRS, CDR2 YFSETQ. The CDR3 totals 15 residues. As DNA, the CDR3 is TGTGCCAGCAGCATTGACATCTCTGGGGCCAACGTCCTGACTTTC. Amino acids: CASSIDISGANVLTF.

This clonotype was observed a few times. The chain links TRBV6-2 or TRBV6-3 to TRBJ1-5; D gene uncertain. V lost 3 bases, J lost 0 bases, and 15 bases lay in between. Germline V CDR1 and CDR2: MNHEY, SVGEGT. This CDR3 region has 17 residues. The CDR3 region has the DNA TGTGCCAGCAGTTATGCCCAAGCCTCGGATAGCAATCAGCCCCAGCATTTT. This gives the protein CASSYAQASDSNQPQHF.

Worth noting for this clonotype: A clone one base away is much larger, so this may be a read error. The V and J genes are TRBV6-1 and TRBJ2-1, with TRBD2 identical over 9 bases. Judging by the DNA end, TRBJ2-5 fits better; the J call may be wrong. CDR3 length: 15 residues. From germline, CDR1 is MNHNS and CDR2 SASEGT. CDR3: CASSTRASGKKTQYF. The CDR3 nucleotides are TGTGCCAGCAGCACCCGGGCTAGCGGGAAAAAGACCCAGTACTTC.

V and J are TRBV19 and TRBJ2-3; the D gene is possibly TRBD1 (5 bases). The germline V gene encodes CDR1 LNHDA and CDR2 SQIVND (reference sequence). CDR3 length equals 15 residues. The ends were cut back, 5 bases at V and 2 bases at J, with 14 bases in the middle. In DNA form, the CDR3 reads TGTGCCAGTAGTGCACGCTCAGGGTTCACAGATACGCAGTATTTT. This codes for CASSARSGFTDTQYF.

The chain combines TRBV20-1 with TRBJ1-1; D is ambiguous. CDR1 and CDR2 from the germline V gene are DFQATT and SNEGSKA (reference sequence). Trimming stripped 6 bases from V and 2 bases from J, with 16 bases between. This CDR3 region has 14 residues. Here the CDR3 reads CSAARAGENTEAFF. The DNA of the CDR3 is TGCAGTGCCGCTCGGGCAGGAGAAAACACTGAAGCTTTCTTT.

The J gene is TRBJ1-5, the V gene TRBV5-1; perhaps TRBD1 as D (5 bases). Germline CDR1 reads SGHRS; CDR2 reads YFSETQ. V dropped 0 bases and J dropped 0 bases, with 10 bases sitting between them. This CDR3 spans 16 amino acids. CDR3 sequence (DNA): TGCGCCAGCAGCTTGGGGGTAGGGGCTAGCAATCAGCCCCAGCATTTT. Its protein product is CASSLGVGASNQPQHF.

This clonotype was seen many times. The chain couples TRBV29-1 to TRBJ2-5; TRBD2 agrees at 9 bases. Trimming cost V 5 bases and J 5 bases; bases outside gene matches: 6. CDR1 is SQVTM, CDR2 ANQGSEA, per germline. The CDR3 runs 13 residues. The CDR3 loop reads CSVLRLAEETQYF. CDR3 DNA: TGCAGCGTTCTGAGACTAGCGGAGGAGACCCAGTACTTC.

This clonotype was seen only a few times. This chain joins TRBV20-1 and TRBJ2-7, with TRBD2 matching over 10 bases. This CDR3 comprises 16 residues. Losses at the gene ends were 3 bases for V and 0 bases for J; bases not matched to a gene: 8. Germline V gene sequence: CDR1 DFQATT, CDR2 SNEGSKA (reference sequence). In nucleotides, the CDR3 is TGCAGTGCTAGTGATAGCGGGAGGATATACTCCTACGAGCAGTACTTC. It encodes CSASDSGRIYSYEQYF.

This clonotype has at least ten counts. V is TRBV2 and J is TRBJ2-5; D possibly corresponds to TRBD1 (5 bases). The CDR3 length is 14 residues. The germline V gene encodes CDR1 SNHLY and CDR2 FYNNEI. Trimming left V 7 bases short and J 0 bases short, with 12 bases between. The CDR3 loop is CASKDRPYQETQYF. CDR3 in DNA: TGTGCCAGCAAAGACAGACCCTACCAAGAGACCCAGTACTTC.

This clonotype was seen at least ten times. V is TRBV2 and J is TRBJ2-2; D call uncertain. V lost 3 bases, J lost 6 bases, and 5 bases lay in between. CDR3 length: 12 amino acids. From germline, CDR1 is SNHLY and CDR2 FYNNEI. CDR3 region: CASSEFSGELFF. Here the CDR3 DNA reads TGTGCCAGCAGTGAGTTCTCCGGGGAGCTGTTTTTT.

This clonotype was found a few times. The genes are TRBV13 and TRBJ2-1; D call uncertain. The V gene's germline CDR1 is PRHDT and CDR2 FYEKMQ (reference sequence). V was clipped by 5 bases and J by 2 bases, with 19 bases between them. This CDR3 has 17 amino acids. CDR3 residues: CASSPRMGFGPYNEQFF. CDR3 nucleotide sequence: TGTGCCAGCAGCCCGAGGATGGGTTTTGGGCCCTACAATGAGCAGTTCTTC. Filled out from reference TRBV13 and TRBJ2-1, the complete variable domain reads AAGVIQSPRHLIKEKRETATLKCYPIPRHDTVYWYQQGPGQDPQFLISFYEKMQSDKGSIPDRFSAQQFSDYHSELNMSSLELGDSALYFCASSPRMGFGPYNEQFFGPGTRLTVL.

This chain links TRBV12-3 or TRBV12-4 with TRBJ2-3; D unclear. The V and J ends lost 5 bases and 2 bases respectively, with 14 bases between them. The CDR3 extends over 15 amino acids. The CDR3 reads CASSPHETLTDTQYF. In nucleotides, the CDR3 is TGTGCCAGCAGTCCACACGAGACCCTCACAGATACGCAGTATTTT.

This clonotype was counted at least ten times. This chain uses TRBV7-9 with TRBJ2-7; 7 bases map to TRBD2. Germline CDR1 is SEHNR and CDR2 is FQNEAQ (reference sequence). Trimming at V came to 5 bases and at J to 2 bases, leaving 6 bases not matched to a gene. The CDR3 totals 14 residues. CDR3 in amino acids: CASSPGTTTYEQYF. CDR3 in DNA: TGTGCCAGCAGCCCCGGGACTACCACCTACGAGCAGTACTTC.

Concerning this clonotype itself: With a much larger clone just one base away, this may be a read error. V and J are TRBV7-2 and TRBJ2-7; TRBD2 might be the D (7 bases). CDR3 length: 14 amino acids. CDR1 and CDR2 from the germline V gene are SGHTA and FQGNSA. The V end was cut by 7 bases, the J end by 6 bases, with 19 bases between. CDR3 amino acids: CASKRWQGRGEQYF. The CDR3 DNA sequence: TGTGCCAGCAAACGGTGGCAGGGGAGGGGCGAGCAGTACTTC.

This clonotype showed up many times. This chain uses TRBV6-2 or TRBV6-3 with TRBJ1-1, with D uncertain. Deletions cut 2 bases from V and 2 bases from J, with 12 bases between. CDR3 length: 15 amino acids. The germline V gene encodes CDR1 MNHEY and CDR2 SVGEGT. DNA for the CDR3: TGTGCCAGCAGTTACGAAGCCACCCTCAACACTGAAGCTTTCTTT. It is translated as CASSYEATLNTEAFF.

The V gene is TRBV27, the J gene TRBJ2-7; possibly TRBD2 for D (7 bases). Germline V gives CDR1 MNHEY, CDR2 SMNVEV (reference sequence). The V gene lost 3 bases and the J gene lost 5 bases, with 14 bases spanning the gap. The CDR3 loop spans 14 amino acids. The CDR3 protein is CASSLRGGNDEQYF. As DNA, the CDR3 is TGTGCCAGCAGTTTGAGGGGGGGTAACGACGAGCAGTACTTC.

This clonotype was observed a few times. The V and J genes are TRBV2 and TRBJ2-7; TRBD1 matches 10 bases. Germline V CDR1 and CDR2: SNHLY, FYNNEI. Trimming took 9 bases from V and 4 from J; bases not matched to a gene: 6. The CDR3 spans 13 residues. CDR3: CASLDRGKYEQYF. The CDR3 region has the DNA TGTGCCAGTTTGGACAGGGGGAAATACGAGCAGTACTTC.

There are many counts of this clonotype. The genes are TRBV9 and TRBJ1-4, with 7 bases identical to TRBD1. With V trimmed by 0 bases and J by 8 bases, 4 bases remained unmatched. Looked up from germline, CDR1 is SGDLS and CDR2 is YYNGEE. CDR3 length: 14 residues. The CDR3: CASSVGQGEEKLFF. CDR3 nucleotide sequence: TGTGCCAGCAGCGTAGGCCAGGGGGAGGAAAAACTGTTTTTT.

The sample holds many counts of this clonotype. The chain combines TRBV28 with TRBJ1-2, with unresolved D. Germline CDR1 is MDHEN and CDR2 is SYDVKM. Trimming pared 7 bases from V and 2 bases from J, leaving 20 bases between. The CDR3 loop spans 16 amino acids. For the CDR3, the DNA is TGTGCCAGCACCTCCGTCCTGGGAGCGGGCAACTATGGCTACACCTTC. This encodes CASTSVLGAGNYGYTF.

This clonotype was seen repeatedly, ten times or more. The chain employs TRBV5-1 and TRBJ2-7; TRBD1 agrees at 11 bases. From germline, CDR1 is SGHRS and CDR2 YFSETQ. This CDR3 spans 17 amino acids. V shed 6 bases, J shed 1 base, and the junction held 12 bases outside the gene matches. The DNA of the CDR3 is TGCGCCAGCACGAAAACTCGGACAGGGGGCAATTCCTACGAGCAGTACTTC. Its translation is CASTKTRTGGNSYEQYF.

V usage is TRBV20-1 and J usage is TRBJ1-3; D might be TRBD1 (6 bases). Trimming stripped 6 bases from V and 7 bases from J, with 13 bases between. The V gene's germline CDR1 is DFQATT and CDR2 SNEGSKA (reference sequence). This CDR3 is built from 12 residues. For the CDR3, the DNA is TGCAGTGCCGGAGGGGGGTCGAACACCATATATTTT. Amino acids: CSAGGGSNTIYF.